Presented here are 9 T cell receptor beta chains from one specimen sequenced in a study of T-cell memory formation after mild COVID-19. TCRdb independently ran MiXCR on the 5' RACE reads; one entry per CDR3 protein. The sample lists 390,000 or so distinct CDR3 sequences; about 16% were seen once. Sequencing was performed on PBMCs or a T cell subset sorted from them (not recorded which). The receptors shown here come from a man between 18 and 29 years old who had mild COVID-19 (a few samples of this study predate the infection). Cell type and time point are not known.

V is TRBV6-5 and J is TRBJ1-5; D gene uncertain. The V and J ends lost 5 bases and 5 bases respectively, with 13 bases between them. Looked up from germline, CDR1 is MNHEY and CDR2 is SVGAGI. The CDR3 loop spans 14 amino acids. This CDR3 is CASSPVDQDQPQHF. In nucleotides, the CDR3 is TGTGCCAGCAGTCCGGTGGACCAGGATCAGCCCCAGCATTTT.

The rearrangement links TRBV7-9 to TRBJ2-5; weak D call: TRBD1 (5 bases). This CDR3 contains 15 residues. CDR1 is SEHNR, CDR2 FQNEAQ, per germline (reference sequence). The V end lost 5 bases, the J end lost 7 bases, and 20 bases lay between the germline ends. This CDR3 reads CASSQRSPQGWTQYF. In DNA form, the CDR3 reads TGTGCCAGCAGCCAAAGAAGTCCCCAGGGTTGGACCCAGTACTTC.

The rearrangement uses TRBV20-1 and TRBJ1-1; tentatively, D is TRBD1 (6 bases). Germline lookup yields CDR1 DFQATT and CDR2 SNEGSKA (reference sequence). The CDR3 totals 15 residues. Trimming stripped 2 bases from V and 3 bases from J, with 16 bases between. The CDR3 bases are TGCAGTGCTAGACCGGCGGGGGGCCCGGACACTGAAGCTTTCTTT. It encodes CSARPAGGPDTEAFF.

The sample holds many counts of this clonotype. This chain joins TRBV12-3 or TRBV12-4 and TRBJ2-1, with D perhaps TRBD1 (6 bases). V was pared by 5 bases and J by 4 bases, with 12 bases between. The CDR3 loop spans 14 amino acids. The CDR3 region is CASSPQTGYNEQFF. The DNA of the CDR3 is TGTGCCAGCAGTCCCCAGACAGGTTACAATGAGCAGTTCTTC.

Only a few counts were recorded for this clonotype. This sequence joins TRBV11-2 and TRBJ1-1, with D possibly TRBD1 on 6 matching bases. Looked up from germline, CDR1 is SGHAT and CDR2 is FQNNGV. V shed 3 bases and J shed 4 bases, with 12 bases lying between them. This CDR3 is 14 amino acids long. The CDR3 loop is CASSFEFRGTEAFF. The CDR3, as DNA: TGTGCCAGCAGCTTTGAGTTCAGGGGCACTGAAGCTTTCTTT.

The V call is TRBV6-2 or TRBV6-3, the J call TRBJ1-2; possible D gene TRBD1, 5 bases. The V gene lost 5 bases and the J gene lost 6 bases, with 13 bases spanning the gap. CDR3 size: 13 residues. CDR1 MNHEY and CDR2 SVGEGT come from the germline V gene. CDR3 loop: CASSPRQRHGYTF. CDR3 nucleotide sequence: TGTGCCAGCAGTCCCCGACAGCGACATGGCTACACCTTC.

This clonotype has a handful of counts. This chain joins TRBV5-1 and TRBJ2-1, with TRBD2 matching 15 bases. Per the germline V gene, CDR1 is SGHRS and CDR2 is YFSETQ. Unmatched junction bases numbered 8, after V lost 4 bases and J lost 12 bases. The CDR3 covers 15 residues. CDR3 loop: CASSPGLAGGRWQFF. Here the CDR3 DNA reads TGCGCCAGCAGCCCCGGACTAGCGGGGGGGCGTTGGCAGTTCTTC.

This chain links TRBV12-3 or TRBV12-4 with TRBJ2-5, with 10 bases fitting TRBD2. The trim removed 0 bases at V and 5 bases at J, leaving 15 bases unmatched. The CDR3 sequence is 19 residues long. For the CDR3, the DNA is TGTGCCAGCAGTTTAGCTAGTAGCGGGGGGCCACGGCGGTGGGAGACCCAGTACTTC. Translating gives CASSLASSGGPRRWETQYF.

This clonotype was found once. The chain recombines TRBV6-1 with TRBJ1-6, with TRBD1 matching over 7 bases. CDR3 length: 15 amino acids. V shed 6 bases and J 7 bases; nucleotides not matched to a gene: 9. The germline V gene has CDR1 MNHNS and CDR2 SASEGT. The CDR3 protein is CASRSRTGVNSPLHF. The CDR3 nucleotides are TGTGCCAGCAGGTCCCGAACAGGGGTAAATTCACCCCTCCACTTT.